The present entry profiles one TCR beta chain with its context. This entry is derived from a study of T cell changes during pregnancy in multiple sclerosis. Clones were read by immunoSEQ multiplex PCR, and TCRdb kept only the in-frame ones, dropping some. Found here are almost 95,000 clones, 92% of them singletons; the top ten hold 1.5%. The CDR3 runs to 11 residues. Looked up from germline, CDR1 is SNHLY and CDR2 is FYNNEI. The ends were cut back, 5 bases at V and 5 bases at J, with 7 bases in the middle. The gene calls are TRBV2 and TRBJ2-7, with D uncertain. The source of this sequence is a female donor with multiple sclerosis, enrolled in a pregnancy study. The source material was peripheral blood, sampled in the first trimester of pregnancy. CDR3 sequence reads: CASSPSDEQYF. The CDR3 coding sequence is TGTGCCAGCAGTCCCTCTGACGAGCAGTACTTC.